These 32 T cell receptor beta chains share one sample of origin, sequenced in a study of graft-versus-host responses after intestinal transplantation. TCRdb keeps only in-frame clones here, not all; method: immunoSEQ multiplex PCR. The data hold roughly 98,000 clones, with 85% to 95% observed a single time. Their antigens remain unidentified. The sample here was unstimulated CD8+ T cells sorted from spleen or lymph node cells, taken before transplant. The receptors shown here come from a human donor who was the organ donor for an intestinal transplant.

The V gene is TRBV9, the J gene TRBJ2-3, with 11 bases fitting TRBD2. The CDR3 extends over 16 amino acids. Per the germline V gene, CDR1 is SGDLS and CDR2 is YYNGEE. V lost 0 bases, J lost 3 bases, and 3 bases stayed unmatched. CDR3 region: CASSVGTSGRTDTQYF. The CDR3, as DNA: TGTGCCAGCAGCGTAGGGACTAGCGGGCGTACAGATACGCAGTATTTT.

The rearrangement joins TRBV19 to TRBJ2-1, with a possible D match to TRBD2 (5 bases). V was clipped by 6 bases and J by 7 bases, with 10 bases between them. The CDR3 length is 12 residues. CDR1 and CDR2 from the germline V gene are LNHDA and SQIVND (reference sequence). CDR3: CASSQSGNEQFF. The CDR3 nucleotides are TGTGCCAGTAGCCAAAGCGGAAATGAGCAGTTCTTC.

V and J are TRBV30 and TRBJ1-1; D remains ambiguous. V was pared by 0 bases and J by 2 bases, with 25 bases between. Germline V gene lookup returns CDR1 GTSNPN and CDR2 SVGIG (reference sequence). CDR3 length: 19 residues. The DNA of the CDR3 is TGTGCCTGGAGTGTACTTATGTGGCAGGCCGAGATTATTAACACTGAAGCTTTCTTT. The encoded protein is CAWSVLMWQAEIINTEAFF. The entire variable domain, with the rest obtained from reference TRBV30 and TRBJ1-1, is as follows: SQTIHQWPATLVQPVGSPLSLECTVEGTSNPNLYWYRQAAGRGLQLLFYSVGIGQISSEVPQNLSASRPQDRQFILSSKKLLLSDSGFYLCAWSVLMWQAEIINTEAFFGQGTRLTVV.

The chain has TRBV15 and TRBJ2-3; 7 positions match TRBD1. The CDR3 extends over 17 amino acids. From germline, CDR1 is LNHNV and CDR2 YYDKDF (reference sequence). V was pared by 3 bases and J by 0 bases, with 9 bases of the junction left unmatched. CDR3 DNA sequence: TGTGCCACCAGCAGCCCCCACTGGGACAGAAGCACAGATACGCAGTATTTT. Residues: CATSSPHWDRSTDTQYF.

This clone was found once. This rearrangement joins TRBV6-6 to TRBJ1-5; 9 bases match TRBD1. Germline CDR1 reads MNHNY; CDR2 reads SVGAGI (reference sequence). The V gene end was trimmed by 6 bases and the J gene end by 4 bases; junction bases not matched to a gene: 7. The CDR3 is 15 amino acids. The CDR3 DNA is TGTGCCAGCAGGGAGGGGACAGGGTCAAATCAGCCCCAGCATTTT. This codes for CASREGTGSNQPQHF.

V is TRBV18 and J is TRBJ1-2, with D perhaps matching TRBD1 (5 bases). The CDR3 sequence is 15 residues long. Trimming left V 4 bases short and J 7 bases short, with 19 bases between. CDR1 is KGHSH, CDR2 LQKENI, per germline. CDR3 bases: TGTGCCAGCTCACTAACAGGCCCGGCAGTACCTGGCTACACCTTC. Translated, it gives CASSLTGPAVPGYTF.

The chain combines TRBV5-1 with TRBJ2-7; 8 nucleotides line up with TRBD1. V shed 1 base, J shed 6 bases, and the junction held 3 bases outside the gene matches. CDR1 is SGHRS, CDR2 YFSETQ, per germline. This CDR3 comprises 13 residues. Written as DNA, the CDR3 is TGCGCCAGCAGCTTGACAGGGGGACTCGAGCAGTACTTC. Translating it yields CASSLTGGLEQYF. Drawing the rest from reference TRBV5-1 and TRBJ2-7, the complete variable domain is KAGVTQTPRYLIKTRGQQVTLSCSPISGHRSVSWYQQTPGQGLQFLFEYFSETQRNKGNFPGRFSGRQFSNSRSEMNVSTLELGDSALYLCASSLTGGLEQYFGPGTRLTVT.

This rearrangement joins TRBV7-3 to TRBJ2-5, with 8 bases lining up with TRBD2. V was clipped by 5 bases and J by 5 bases; unmatched bases: 10. The germline gives CDR1 SGHTA, CDR2 FQGTGA. This CDR3 has 15 residues. The chain's CDR3 is CASSRAGGGLETQYF. DNA for the CDR3: TGTGCCAGCAGCCGAGCCGGGGGGGGGCTCGAGACCCAGTACTTC.

This clone turned up a few times. The V and J genes are TRBV30 and TRBJ2-3; 7 bases agree with TRBD2. Germline-derived CDR1 and CDR2 are GTSNPN and SVGIG (reference sequence). V shed 5 bases and J 0 bases; nucleotides not matched to a gene: 5. The CDR3 length is 14 residues. The CDR3 loop is CAWRGGGSTDTQYF. In DNA, the CDR3 is TGTGCCTGGCGCGGCGGGGGAAGCACAGATACGCAGTATTTT.

This clone was found once. The chain employs TRBV19 and TRBJ2-1; tentatively, D is TRBD1 (5 bases). This CDR3 is 15 amino acids long. The V end was cut by 3 bases, the J end by 1 base, with 10 bases between. Looked up from germline, CDR1 is LNHDA and CDR2 is SQIVND (reference sequence). Written as DNA, the CDR3 is TGTGCCAGTAGTATCGCGGCAGGGTCCTACAATGAGCAGTTCTTC. Amino acid sequence: CASSIAAGSYNEQFF.

As concerns this clone: The junction departs from germline at one end; a sequencing error may be responsible. The rearrangement uses TRBV7-9 and TRBJ1-1, with D possibly being TRBD1 (5 bases). The germline V gene has CDR1 SEHNR and CDR2 FQNEAQ (reference sequence). The CDR3 is 13 amino acids. The CDR3 is CASSLAAQTDPRF. The CDR3 DNA sequence: TGTGCCAGCAGCTTAGCAGCTCAGACAGATCCTAGATTT.

CDR3: CATERGEGTGELFF. CDR3 coding DNA: TGTGCCACCGAGCGGGGAGAGGGGACCGGGGAGCTGTTTTTT. The chain is built from TRBV15 and TRBJ2-2, with TRBD2 matching over 7 bases. The CDR3 spans 14 residues. CDR1 LNHNV and CDR2 YYDKDF come from the germline V gene (reference sequence). With 8 bases clipped from V and 5 bases from J, the junction kept 8 bases outside the gene matches.

The J gene is TRBJ2-1, the V gene TRBV9; the match to TRBD1 covers 8 bases. J lost 6 bases, V lost 2 bases, and 7 bases had no gene match. This CDR3 comprises 15 residues. Germline lookup yields CDR1 SGDLS and CDR2 YYNGEE. Written as DNA, the CDR3 is TGTGCCAGCAGCGTGGAGGGACAGGTTGTCAATGAGCAGTTCTTC. It encodes CASSVEGQVVNEQFF.

V is TRBV2 and J is TRBJ2-7, with TRBD2 matching over 13 bases. CDR1 SNHLY and CDR2 FYNNEI come from the germline V gene. The CDR3 runs to 14 residues. J lost 4 bases, V lost 4 bases, and 1 base had no gene match. The CDR3 sequence is CASSGTSGSYEQYF. Written as DNA, the CDR3 is TGTGCCAGCAGTGGGACTAGCGGGAGTTACGAGCAGTACTTC.

The chain has TRBV10-3 and TRBJ2-1, with 12 bases that match TRBD2. V shed 2 bases and J 10 bases; nucleotides not matched to a gene: 12. CDR1 is ENHRY, CDR2 SYGVKD, per germline. The CDR3 is made up of 17 amino acids. The CDR3 DNA reads as TGTGCCATCAGTGAGAGGGGAGGGCTAGCGGGAGGGTGGGAGCAGTTCTTC. It is translated as CAISERGGLAGGWEQFF.

V and J are TRBV6-6 and TRBJ2-1; 7 bases line up with TRBD2. The germline gives CDR1 MNHNY, CDR2 SVGAGI (reference sequence). The CDR3 consists of 14 residues. V gave up 2 bases and J gave up 9 bases; unmatched junction bases: 7. CDR3: CASSYPGLGAEQFF. In nucleotides, the CDR3 is TGTGCCAGCAGTTACCCAGGACTAGGGGCTGAGCAGTTCTTC.

The chain recombines TRBV5-6 with TRBJ2-5, with 11 bases lining up with TRBD2. The DNA end lines up better with TRBJ2-7; the J call may be wrong. Per germline, CDR1 SGHDT and CDR2 YYEEEE. The CDR3 contains 15 residues. CDR3 nucleotide sequence: TGTGCCAGCAGCGGGGGACTAGCGGCAACCTACGAGCAGTACTTC. Amino acid sequence: CASSGGLAATYEQYF.

As concerns this clone: Different DNA sequences within this sample yield the same CDR3. The chain uses TRBV9 and TRBJ1-2; D perhaps matches TRBD1 (5 bases). This CDR3 contains 13 residues. The ends were cut back, 0 bases at V and 2 bases at J, with 5 bases in the middle. The germline V gene encodes CDR1 SGDLS and CDR2 YYNGEE. The DNA for the CDR3 is TGTGCCAGCAGCGTAGGGGGCAACTATGGCTACACCTTC. Residues: CASSVGGNYGYTF.

The chain employs TRBV4-1 and TRBJ2-7; a weak D match, TRBD2 (5 bases). CDR3 length equals 16 residues. With 1 base removed from V and 4 bases from J, the gap between germline ends came to 17 bases. Looked up from germline, CDR1 is MGHRA and CDR2 is YSYEKL. CDR3 protein: CASSQVPNPGLYEQYF. The CDR3 DNA reads as TGCGCCAGCAGCCAAGTTCCTAATCCCGGACTTTACGAGCAGTACTTC.

The rearrangement links TRBV27 to TRBJ2-7, with a possible D match to TRBD2 (6 bases). Germline V gives CDR1 MNHEY, CDR2 SMNVEV (reference sequence). The CDR3 covers 13 residues. Trimming cost V 5 bases and J 3 bases, with 11 bases left between them. The CDR3 protein is CASSPGVSYEQYF. The CDR3 DNA follows: TGTGCCAGCAGTCCGGGGGTGAGCTACGAGCAGTACTTC.

This chain links TRBV27 with TRBJ1-2; TRBD1 matches 8 bases. V lost 3 bases to trimming and J lost 6 bases; unmatched junction nucleotides: 3. This CDR3 has 13 amino acids. CDR1 and CDR2 (germline): MNHEY, SMNVEV (reference sequence). This CDR3 is CASSLTGANGYTF. DNA of the CDR3: TGTGCCAGCAGTTTGACAGGGGCGAATGGCTACACCTTC.

This clone was observed a few times. Because it lacks the conserved phenylalanine or tryptophan at the end, this CDR3 is likely a read error. The limits of the CDR3 on the DNA are not certain, so only TCRdb's listed CDR3 is given. V and J are TRBV23-1 and TRBJ1-1; the DNA was not used to check the table's D call, TRBD1. TRBV23-1 is classed as an ORF, of uncertain function. The CDR3 numbers 12 amino acids, ends counted. CDR3 region: CASSRRIFFLFT.

The chain recombines TRBV5-1 with TRBJ1-4; 11 bases line up with TRBD1. Germline V gene sequence: CDR1 SGHRS, CDR2 YFSETQ. The V gene end was trimmed by 2 bases and the J gene end by 6 bases; junction bases not matched to a gene: 6. The CDR3 totals 16 residues. CDR3 loop: CASSFRTGGEDEKLFF. The CDR3 DNA reads as TGCGCCAGCAGCTTCCGGACAGGGGGCGAGGATGAAAAACTGTTTTTT.

This clone was counted only a few times. This CDR3 is CASSHVNTEAFF. In DNA form, the CDR3 reads TGCGCCAGCAGCCACGTAAACACTGAAGCTTTCTTT. This chain connects TRBV4-1 to TRBJ1-1; D is undetermined. Germline V gene lookup returns CDR1 MGHRA and CDR2 YSYEKL. Trimming cost V 3 bases and J 2 bases, with 4 bases left between them. The length of the CDR3 is 12 residues.

The genes are TRBV7-9 and TRBJ2-3; no clear D. Trimming stripped 2 bases from V and 0 bases from J, with 12 bases between. CDR1 is SEHNR, CDR2 FQNEAQ, per germline (reference sequence). The CDR3 covers 16 residues. The DNA of the CDR3 is TGTGCCAGCAGCTTATTAGAGACAACCAGCACAGATACGCAGTATTTT. It yields the protein CASSLLETTSTDTQYF. Variable domain in full (rest from reference TRBV7-9 and TRBJ2-3): DTGVSQNPRHKITKRGQNVTFRCDPISEHNRLYWYRQTLGQGPEFLTYFQNEAQLEKSRLLSDRFSAERPKGSFSTLEIQRTEQGDSAMYLCASSLLETTSTDTQYFGPGTRLTVL.

The J gene is TRBJ1-2, the V gene TRBV29-1, with D uncertain. V lost 4 bases to trimming and J lost 8 bases, with 17 bases between them. The germline V gene has CDR1 SQVTM and CDR2 ANQGSEA. The CDR3 spans 13 residues. The DNA of the CDR3 is TGCAGCGTTGTTCCCGGCGGAGAAACCGGCTACACCTTC. Translated, it gives CSVVPGGETGYTF. Filled out from reference TRBV29-1 and TRBJ1-2, the complete variable domain reads SAVISQKPSRDICQRGTSLTIQCQVDSQVTMMFWYRQQPGQSLTLIATANQGSEATYESGFVIDKFPISRPNLTFSTLTVSNMSPEDSSIYLCSVVPGGETGYTFGSGTRLTVV.

This CDR3 reads CASSWTVSYNEQFF. The DNA for the CDR3 is TGTGCCAGCAGCTGGACAGTCTCCTACAATGAGCAGTTCTTC. The chain combines TRBV5-6 with TRBJ2-1; D possibly corresponds to TRBD1 (6 bases). The CDR3 contains 14 residues. The V gene lost 3 bases and the J gene lost 0 bases, with 7 bases spanning the gap. The germline CDR1 and CDR2 sequences are SGHDT and YYEEEE.

The chain recombines TRBV27 with TRBJ2-7; perhaps TRBD2 as D (5 bases). V lost 6 bases and J lost 0, with 15 bases in between. CDR3 length: 15 amino acids. The germline CDR1 and CDR2 sequences are MNHEY and SMNVEV (reference sequence). CDR3 sequence (DNA): TGTGCCAGCAGGTCCGGACTGCCCAGCTCCTACGAGCAGTACTTC. Translation: CASRSGLPSSYEQYF.

J is TRBJ1-2 and V is TRBV7-9, with TRBD1 matching 7 bases. Germline trimming cut 6 bases from V and 7 bases from J; bases unmatched to any gene: 5. CDR3 length: 12 residues. Germline assignment: CDR1 SEHNR and CDR2 FQNEAQ (reference sequence). The CDR3 DNA sequence: TGTGCCAGCAGTTATACAGGGGTTGGCTACACCTTC. Residues: CASSYTGVGYTF.

The gene calls are TRBV7-6 and TRBJ1-3; D is ambiguous. The V end was cut by 6 bases, the J end by 1 base, with 10 bases between. The V gene's germline CDR1 is SGHVS and CDR2 FNYEAQ. This CDR3 has 14 amino acids. The CDR3 loop reads CASSPASSGNTIYF. The DNA of the CDR3 is TGTGCCAGCAGTCCAGCGTCTTCTGGAAACACCATATATTTT.

The gene calls are TRBV11-2 and TRBJ2-1, with D possibly being TRBD1 (6 bases). V shed 5 bases and J shed 2 bases, with 13 bases lying between them. This CDR3 region has 15 residues. Germline V CDR1 and CDR2: SGHAT, FQNNGV. CDR3 protein: CASSHARGTYNEQFF. The CDR3, as DNA: TGTGCCAGCAGCCACGCCAGGGGAACCTACAATGAGCAGTTCTTC.

In its sample, this clone was seen once. This sequence joins TRBV7-8 and TRBJ2-1, with TRBD2 matching over 14 bases. With V trimmed by 3 bases and J by 4 bases, 5 bases remained unmatched. The CDR3 is 17 amino acids. Germline lookup yields CDR1 SGHVS and CDR2 FQNEAQ. The CDR3 region has the DNA TGTGCCAGCAGCTTCGGACTAGCGGGGGGAACTTACAATGAGCAGTTCTTC. This codes for CASSFGLAGGTYNEQFF.